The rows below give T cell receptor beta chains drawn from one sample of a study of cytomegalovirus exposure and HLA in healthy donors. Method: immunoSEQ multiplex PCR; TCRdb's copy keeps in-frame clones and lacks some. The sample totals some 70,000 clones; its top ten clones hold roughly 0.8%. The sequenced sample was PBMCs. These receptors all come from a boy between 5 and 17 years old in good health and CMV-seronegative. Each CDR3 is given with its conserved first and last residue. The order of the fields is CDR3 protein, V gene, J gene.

CASRRASGSYNEQFF,TRBV5-4,TRBJ2-1
CASSDSTSGGADTQYF,TRBV6-4,TRBJ2-3
CASSQLPDSYEAFF,TRBV4-1,TRBJ1-1
CASSRSGVDTEAFF,TRBV9,TRBJ1-1
CASSLFLAFGETQYF,TRBV5-1,TRBJ2-5
CASSYTSGSSYEQYF,TRBV6-5,TRBJ2-7
CASSPSAGQGANYGYTF,TRBV18,TRBJ1-2
CASSRRSGTSGDYEQYF,TRBV7-8,TRBJ2-7
CASSSGGGAYEQYF,TRBV19,TRBJ2-7
CASSMAEVGETQYF,TRBV19,TRBJ2-5
CASSVGVGTLNEQFF,TRBV9,TRBJ2-1
CASSSQTSSGGTYEQYF,TRBV9,TRBJ2-7
CASSLEGIGTDTQYF,TRBV5-5,TRBJ2-3
CSARDRQEAFF,TRBV20-1,TRBJ1-1
CASRIGLAGDSYEQYF,TRBV11-3,TRBJ2-7
CASSETGEYGYTF,TRBV6-1,TRBJ1-2
CASSVGHLSYEQYF,TRBV2,TRBJ2-7
CASSLGRGSGYTF,TRBV7-9,TRBJ1-2
CASSVRDRERETQYF,TRBV9,TRBJ2-5
CASSDRAYGYTF,TRBV11-2,TRBJ1-2
CSVRQGDQPQHF,TRBV29-1,TRBJ1-5
CASSAMGTGFPYGYTF,TRBV9,TRBJ1-2